These 19 T cell receptor beta chains originate from one sample sequenced in a study of shared clonotypes between healthy human individuals. TCRdb keeps only in-frame clones here, not all; method: immunoSEQ multiplex PCR. The sample lists about 2 million clones, over 85% occurring once. Naive CD8 cells lacked CD45RO and underwent positive selection for CCR7, leaving out terminally differentiated effector memory CD45RA+ cells. Specimen: naive CD8+ T cells sorted from blood. These receptors all come from a man younger than 35 in good health.

This rearrangement joins TRBV5-4 to TRBJ2-1; 14 bases agree with TRBD2. V shed 5 bases, J shed 7 bases, and the junction held 5 bases outside the gene matches. Germline CDR1 reads SGHNT; CDR2 reads YYREEE (reference sequence). This CDR3 is built from 15 residues. The CDR3 loop is CASSSGLAGENEQFF. DNA of the CDR3: TGTGCCAGCAGTTCGGGACTAGCGGGAGAGAATGAGCAGTTCTTC.

On this clone itself: The sample contains more than one DNA sequence encoding this CDR3. J is TRBJ1-3 and V is TRBV4-1; D is undetermined. V gave up 0 bases and J gave up 0 bases, with 6 bases separating them. CDR3 length: 15 residues. Germline values: CDR1 MGHRA, CDR2 YSYEKL. The CDR3 DNA sequence: TGCGCCAGCAGCCAAGACGGAATCTCTGGAAACACCATATATTTT. It codes for CASSQDGISGNTIYF.

This chain links TRBV18 with TRBJ1-2, with 8 bases identical to TRBD1. Unmatched junction bases numbered 4, after V lost 0 bases and J lost 4 bases. CDR3 size: 15 residues. Per the germline V gene, CDR1 is KGHSH and CDR2 is LQKENI. CDR3 region: CASSPPGQGGYGYTF. The CDR3 region has the DNA TGTGCCAGCTCACCACCAGGACAGGGCGGCTATGGCTACACCTTC.

The J gene is TRBJ1-5, the V gene TRBV6-1; D is undetermined. The CDR3 has 15 residues. The germline V and J ends were trimmed by 1 base and 7 bases, with 14 bases remaining between them. Germline CDR1 and CDR2: MNHNS and SASEGT. The CDR3 DNA reads as TGTGCCAGCAGTGAAGGTGGCAGGATAGGCCAGCCCCAGCATTTT. Protein sequence: CASSEGGRIGQPQHF.

This chain links TRBV27 with TRBJ2-7; the D gene is possibly TRBD1 (5 bases). Trimming stripped 3 bases from V and 5 bases from J, with 20 bases between. CDR1 MNHEY and CDR2 SMNVEV come from the germline V gene (reference sequence). The CDR3 contains 16 residues. CDR3 in amino acids: CASSFVAGLTSHEQYF. The CDR3 nucleotides read TGTGCCAGCAGTTTTGTTGCAGGGCTAACTTCCCACGAGCAGTACTTC.

The genes are TRBV19 and TRBJ2-1, with TRBD1 as a possible D gene (6 bases). The germline V and J ends were trimmed by 0 bases and 7 bases, with 16 bases remaining between them. CDR1 LNHDA and CDR2 SQIVND come from the germline V gene (reference sequence). This CDR3 is 16 amino acids long. CDR3 nucleotide sequence: TGTGCCAGTAGTATAGACCCAGGGGTAGGGCTTAATGAGCAGTTCTTC. This gives the protein CASSIDPGVGLNEQFF.

V is TRBV5-6 and J is TRBJ2-5, with 11 bases aligning to TRBD1. Trimming cost V 7 bases and J 3 bases; bases outside gene matches: 2. CDR1 is SGHDT, CDR2 YYEEEE, per germline. This CDR3 is 13 amino acids long. The CDR3 region has the DNA TGTGCCAGCCTGGGACAGGGGGAAGAGACCCAGTACTTC. Its protein product is CASLGQGEETQYF. Supplemented by reference TRBV5-6 and TRBJ2-5, the full variable domain reads DAGVTQSPTHLIKTRGQQVTLRCSPKSGHDTVSWYQQALGQGPQFIFQYYEEEERQRGNFPDRFSGHQFPNYSSELNVNALLLGDSALYLCASLGQGEETQYFGPGTRLLVL.

In its sample, this clone was seen once. The chain couples TRBV7-9 to TRBJ2-5, with D perhaps given as TRBD1 or TRBD2 (6 bases each). The CDR3 consists of 17 residues. Germline CDR1 reads SEHNR; CDR2 reads FQNEAQ (reference sequence). V was trimmed by 5 bases and J by 4 bases, leaving 23 bases between them. The CDR3 nucleotides read TGTGCCAGCAGCCCCCCACGGGGGCGGGAAGGTGGAGAGACCCAGTACTTC. Translated, it gives CASSPPRGREGGETQYF.

The chain recombines TRBV11-2 with TRBJ2-5; TRBD1 matches at 7 bases. The germline V gene has CDR1 SGHAT and CDR2 FQNNGV. The CDR3 runs to 13 residues. V lost 4 bases to trimming and J lost 5 bases; unmatched junction nucleotides: 4. CDR3 loop: CASSWTRGETQYF. In nucleotides, the CDR3 is TGTGCCAGCAGCTGGACCAGGGGGGAGACCCAGTACTTC.

V usage is TRBV6-5 and J usage is TRBJ1-4; no clear D gene. The V gene lost 3 bases and the J gene lost 8 bases, with 16 bases spanning the gap. Germline V CDR1 and CDR2: MNHEY, SVGAGI. CDR3 size: 15 residues. CDR3 nucleotides: TGTGCCAGCAGTTATTCAGCTGGGTCTAGGGAAAAACTGTTTTTT. Translation: CASSYSAGSREKLFF.

V and J are TRBV9 and TRBJ2-4, with TRBD2 matching over 8 bases. Germline CDR1 and CDR2: SGDLS and YYNGEE. The CDR3 totals 15 residues. The J segment lost 5 bases and the V segment lost 7 bases, leaving 11 bases of the junction unmatched. CDR3 DNA sequence: TGTGCCAGCGGGGCAGGAGGTAGCGGGGAAAACATTCAGTACTTC. Translated, it gives CASGAGGSGENIQYF.

The CDR3 DNA reads as TGTGCCAGTACCGGCGAATATGAAAAACTGTTTTTT. Protein sequence: CASTGEYEKLFF. J is TRBJ1-4 and V is TRBV19; D unclear. Trimming took off 7 bases at V and 6 bases at J, with 9 bases between the two ends. CDR3 length equals 12 residues. CDR1 is LNHDA, CDR2 SQIVND, per germline (reference sequence).

The J gene is TRBJ1-1, the V gene TRBV30; no reliable D call. The CDR3 has 12 residues. Germline loops: CDR1 GTSNPN, CDR2 SVGIG (reference sequence). The ends were cut back, 2 bases at V and 1 base at J, with 5 bases in the middle. CDR3 protein: CAWSQTNTEAFF. CDR3 in DNA: TGTGCCTGGAGTCAGACGAACACTGAAGCTTTCTTT.

This sequence joins TRBV14 and TRBJ1-2; TRBD1 aligns across 7 bases. CDR3 length: 14 amino acids. V was pared by 1 base and J by 4 bases, with 3 bases of the junction left unmatched. CDR1 is SGHDN, CDR2 FVKESK, per germline. CDR3 sequence: CASSQGQGFYGYTF. The CDR3 DNA follows: TGTGCCAGCAGCCAAGGACAGGGCTTCTATGGCTACACCTTC.

V gene TRBV7-3 combines with J gene TRBJ2-3; a weak D match, TRBD1 (5 bases). CDR1 is SGHTA and CDR2 is FQGTGA in the germline V gene. There are 16 residues in the CDR3. V lost 2 bases and J lost 0, with 12 bases in between. The CDR3 DNA reads as TGTGCCAGCAGCTTAGTAAGGGGCTCTAGCACAGATACGCAGTATTTT. Residues: CASSLVRGSSTDTQYF.

The chain employs TRBV5-1 and TRBJ2-1; 8 positions agree with TRBD2. CDR3 size: 15 residues. J was trimmed by 7 bases and V by 0 bases; bases with no gene match: 6. Germline V gives CDR1 SGHRS, CDR2 YFSETQ. The CDR3 loop is CASSLEGASGNEQFF. The CDR3 DNA is TGCGCCAGCAGCTTGGAAGGGGCTAGCGGGAATGAGCAGTTCTTC.

The chain couples TRBV15 to TRBJ2-1; possibly TRBD1 for D (5 bases). V shed 5 bases and J shed 7 bases, with 12 bases lying between them. The CDR3 is made up of 13 amino acids. CDR1 LNHNV and CDR2 YYDKDF come from the germline V gene (reference sequence). CDR3 residues: CATSPGAGNEQFF. In DNA, the CDR3 is TGTGCCACCAGCCCTGGGGCCGGGAATGAGCAGTTCTTC. The variable domain in full, completed from reference TRBV15 and TRBJ2-1, reads DAMVIQNPRYQVTQFGKPVTLSCSQTLNHNVMYWYQQKSSQAPKLLFHYYDKDFNNEADTPDNFQSRRPNTSFCFLDIRSPGLGDTAMYLCATSPGAGNEQFFGPGTRLTVL.

The J gene is TRBJ2-7, the V gene TRBV5-1; D may correspond to TRBD1 or TRBD2 (5 bases each). The CDR3 contains 15 residues. CDR1 and CDR2 from the germline V gene are SGHRS and YFSETQ. V was clipped by 4 bases and J by 7 bases, with 21 bases between them. The CDR3 nucleotides read TGCGCCAGCAGCGCGTGGGGGACGATGGAGTGGGAGCAGTACTTC. Translation gives CASSAWGTMEWEQYF.

As regards this clone: This sample includes further DNA sequences coding for the same CDR3. The gene calls are TRBV27 and TRBJ2-4; possibly TRBD1 for D (6 bases). This CDR3 is 14 amino acids long. V gave up 5 bases and J gave up 0 bases, with 8 bases separating them. The germline V gene has CDR1 MNHEY and CDR2 SMNVEV (reference sequence). The CDR3 loop reads CASSLTGAKNIQYF. CDR3 coding DNA: TGTGCCAGCAGTCTGACAGGAGCCAAAAACATTCAGTACTTC.